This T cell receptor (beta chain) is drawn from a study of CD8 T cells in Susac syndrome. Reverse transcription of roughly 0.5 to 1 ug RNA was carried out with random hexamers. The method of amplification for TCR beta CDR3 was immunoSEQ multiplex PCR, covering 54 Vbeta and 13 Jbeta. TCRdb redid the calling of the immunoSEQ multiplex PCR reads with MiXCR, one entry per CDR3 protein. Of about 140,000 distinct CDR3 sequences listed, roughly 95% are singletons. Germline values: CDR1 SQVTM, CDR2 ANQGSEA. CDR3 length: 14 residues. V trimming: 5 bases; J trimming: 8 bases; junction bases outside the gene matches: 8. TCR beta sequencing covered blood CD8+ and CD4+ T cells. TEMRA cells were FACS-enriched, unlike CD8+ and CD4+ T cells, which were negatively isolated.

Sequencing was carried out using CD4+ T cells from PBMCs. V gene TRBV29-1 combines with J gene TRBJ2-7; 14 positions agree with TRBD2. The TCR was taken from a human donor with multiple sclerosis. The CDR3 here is CSVWGLAGDLKQYF. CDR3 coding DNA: TGCAGCGTTTGGGGACTAGCGGGAGATTTGAAGCAGTACTTC.